This paragraph covers one TCR beta chain sequence. This record belongs to a study of cytomegalovirus exposure and HLA in healthy donors. Germline V CDR1 and CDR2: KGHSH, LQKENI. V gave up 3 bases and J gave up 2 bases, with 11 bases separating them. The CDR3 has 14 amino acids. The PCR used 60 Vbeta and 13 Jbeta primers. The method was immunoSEQ multiplex PCR; TCRdb's version includes in-frame clones alone and lacks a portion of them. This table has under 250,000 clones, 82% appearing once. Sequenced input: PBMCs. The rearrangement uses TRBV18 and TRBJ2-7; a weak D match, TRBD1 (6 bases). The source of this sequence is a woman in her thirties or forties in good health and CMV-seronegative. This CDR3 is CASSPVTGTYEQYF. CDR3 DNA: TGTGCCAGCTCACCCGTGACAGGAACCTACGAGCAGTACTTC.